The 8 T cell receptor beta chains presented below share a single source sample, sequenced in a study of Graves' ophthalmopathy and Graves' hyperthyroidism. Researchers took RNA transcripts and amplified TCR beta CDR3 regions from them. HTBI-primed RT-PCR formed the first round, and a multiplex PCR formed the second. TCRdb used MiXCR to reprocess the multiplex PCR reads, holding one entry per CDR3 protein. The sample records 500,000 to 600,000 distinct CDR3 sequences, about two fifths being singletons. Sequencing was done on a sample of peripheral blood or thyroid tissue (not recorded which). All receptors derive from an adult man with Graves' hyperthyroidism.

This clonotype was seen ten or more times. The J gene is TRBJ2-2, the V gene TRBV7-8; 8 nucleotides line up with TRBD2. The CDR3 runs to 18 residues. The germline V gene encodes CDR1 SGHVS and CDR2 FQNEAQ. Trimming took 3 bases from V and 2 from J; bases not matched to a gene: 11. CDR3 sequence (DNA): TGTGCCAGCAGCTTCTATGGTCGAGCGGGGGCAAACACCGGGGAGCTGTTTTTT. Translated, it gives CASSFYGRAGANTGELFF.

This clonotype was recorded many times. This chain's CDR3 is CASAPRAVAEAFF. DNA of the CDR3: TGTGCCAGCGCCCCGCGGGCAGTAGCTGAAGCTTTCTTT. The chain carries TRBV2 and TRBJ1-1; no clear D. V gave up 8 bases and J gave up 6 bases, with 16 bases separating them. The CDR3 consists of 13 residues. The V gene's germline CDR1 is SNHLY and CDR2 FYNNEI. Full variable domain (rest looked up from reference TRBV2 and TRBJ1-1): EPEVTQTPSHQVTQMGQEVILRCVPISNHLYFYWYRQILGQKVEFLVSFYNNEISEKSEIFDDQFSVERPDGSNFTLKIRSTKLEDSAMYFCASAPRAVAEAFFGQGTRLTVV.

The chain carries TRBV3-1 and TRBJ2-5; D is undetermined. The J call may be faulty, since TRBJ2-1 better matches the DNA end. The CDR3 totals 12 residues. CDR1 and CDR2 from the germline V gene are LGHDT and YNNKEL (reference sequence). The CDR3 sequence: CASSQDESEQFF. The CDR3 DNA is TGTGCCAGCAGCCAAGATGAGAGTGAGCAGTTCTTC.

The rearrangement links TRBV7-9 to TRBJ2-2; D is possibly TRBD1 (6 bases). Trimming cost V 5 bases and J 10 bases, with 14 bases left between them. Germline CDR1 is SEHNR and CDR2 is FQNEAQ (reference sequence). This CDR3 is built from 13 residues. Here the CDR3 DNA reads TGTGCCAGCAGCCAAGGACAGTATGAGGAGCTGTTTTTT. It is translated as CASSQGQYEELFF.

J is TRBJ2-7 and V is TRBV10-3, with D possibly being TRBD1 or TRBD2 (7 bases each). V was cut by 2 bases and J by 5 bases, with 19 bases left in between. The CDR3 runs to 16 residues. Germline V lookup: CDR1 ENHRY, CDR2 SYGVKD. CDR3: CAISEQGGEGADEQYF. In nucleotides, the CDR3 is TGTGCCATCAGTGAGCAAGGAGGGGAGGGGGCAGACGAGCAGTACTTC.

This clonotype occurred many times. This chain joins TRBV12-3 or TRBV12-4 and TRBJ1-2; tentative D call: TRBD1 (6 bases). CDR3 length: 16 amino acids. Between the trimmed V and J ends, which lost 3 bases and 1 base, there was a span of 15 bases. CDR3 nucleotides: TGTGCCAGCAGTTTCGGTGCGACAGGTCGTAACTATGGCTACACCTTC. It translates to CASSFGATGRNYGYTF.

There are a few counts of this clonotype. The chain uses TRBV29-1 and TRBJ2-7; D unresolved. Germline V CDR1 and CDR2: SQVTM, ANQGSEA. V dropped 5 bases and J dropped 3 bases, with 5 bases sitting between them. There are 10 residues in the CDR3. CDR3 protein: CSVSHYEQYF. The CDR3 DNA is TGCAGCGTTTCCCACTACGAGCAGTACTTC.

The chain combines TRBV19 with TRBJ2-1; D possibly corresponds to TRBD2 (7 bases). CDR3 length: 14 residues. The germline V and J ends were trimmed by 7 bases and 6 bases, with 16 bases remaining between them. Germline assignment: CDR1 LNHDA and CDR2 SQIVND (reference sequence). CDR3 in amino acids: CASMTWEGGNEQFF. CDR3 bases: TGTGCCAGTATGACGTGGGAGGGGGGCAATGAGCAGTTCTTC.